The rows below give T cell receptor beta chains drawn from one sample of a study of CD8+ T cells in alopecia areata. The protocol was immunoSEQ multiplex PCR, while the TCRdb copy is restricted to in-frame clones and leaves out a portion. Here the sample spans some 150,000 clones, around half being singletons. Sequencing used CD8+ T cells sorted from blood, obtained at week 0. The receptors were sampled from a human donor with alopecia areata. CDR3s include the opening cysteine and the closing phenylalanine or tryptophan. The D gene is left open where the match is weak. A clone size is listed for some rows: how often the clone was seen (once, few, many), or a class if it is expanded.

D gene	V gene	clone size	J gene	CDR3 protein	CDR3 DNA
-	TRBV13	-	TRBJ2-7	CASRTSGFNEQYF	TGTGCCAGCAGGACTTCAGGGTTTAACGAGCAGTACTTC
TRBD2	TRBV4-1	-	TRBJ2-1	CASSQDGAGSYNEQFF	TGCGCCAGCAGCCAAGACGGAGCGGGGTCATACAATGAGCAGTTCTTC
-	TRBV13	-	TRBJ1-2	CASSGRDNDYGYTF	TGTGCCAGCAGCGGCCGGGACAACGACTATGGCTACACCTTC
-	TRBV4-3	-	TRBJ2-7	CASSQDLGGPEQYF	TGCGCCAGCAGCCAAGATTTAGGGGGGCCCGAGCAGTACTTC
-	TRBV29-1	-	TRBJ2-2	CSVEDFSAGELFF	TGCAGCGTTGAAGACTTCAGTGCCGGGGAGCTGTTTTTT
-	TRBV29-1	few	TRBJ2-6	CSVIMTGANVLTF	TGCAGCGTGATTATGACTGGGGCCAACGTCCTGACTTTC
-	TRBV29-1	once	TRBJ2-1	CSVEEYYNEQFF	TGCAGCGTTGAGGAATATTACAATGAGCAGTTCTTC
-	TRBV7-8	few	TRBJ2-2	CASSLGLDEAGELFF	TGTGCCAGCAGCTTAGGGTTAGATGAGGCCGGGGAGCTGTTTTTT
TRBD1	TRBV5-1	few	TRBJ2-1	CASSLGQGRGEQFF	TGCGCCAGCAGCTTGGGACAGGGAAGAGGTGAGCAGTTCTTC
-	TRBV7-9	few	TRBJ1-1	CASSSGIGNRAFF	TGTGCCAGCAGCTCCGGGATCGGGAATAGAGCTTTCTTT
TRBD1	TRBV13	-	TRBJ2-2	CASSLMTGTGELFF	TGTGCCAGCAGCCTCATGACAGGGACCGGGGAGCTGTTTTTT
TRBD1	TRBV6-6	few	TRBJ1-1	CASREQGALNTEAFF	TGTGCCAGCAGAGAACAGGGGGCCTTGAACACTGAAGCTTTCTTT
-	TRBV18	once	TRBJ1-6	CASSPWGNSPLHF	TGTGCCAGCTCACCATGGGGTAATTCACCCCTCCACTTT
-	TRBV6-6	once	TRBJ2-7	CASSGTHWDNYEQYF	TGTGCCAGCAGTGGGACCCACTGGGATAACTACGAGCAGTACTTC
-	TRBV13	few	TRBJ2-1	CASSLDPTAGAYNEQFF	TGTGCCAGCAGCTTAGATCCTACGGCAGGGGCTTACAATGAGCAGTTCTTC
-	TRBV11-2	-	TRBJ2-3	CASEGRGIMGTDTQYF	TGTGCCAGCGAGGGCCGAGGGATTATGGGCACAGATACGCAGTATTTT
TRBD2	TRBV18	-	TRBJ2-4	CASSSGRVAVTYF	TGTGCCAGCTCCTCGGGGAGGGTGGCCGTCACGTACTTC
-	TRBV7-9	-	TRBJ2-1	CASSSGPPGDEQFF	TGTGCCAGCAGCTCAGGGCCACCTGGCGATGAGCAGTTCTTC
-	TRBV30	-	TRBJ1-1	CAWSVRNSLNTEAFF	TGTGCCTGGAGTGTAAGAAACAGCCTGAACACTGAAGCTTTCTTT
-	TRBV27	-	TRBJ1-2	CASSSLTGNSGGYTF	TGTGCCAGCAGTTCCTTAACAGGGAACAGCGGGGGCTACACCTTC
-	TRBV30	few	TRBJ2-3	CAWSVLAGTDTQYF	TGTGCCTGGAGTGTACTAGCCGGCACAGATACGCAGTATTTT
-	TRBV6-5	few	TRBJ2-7	CASSRLGGNEQYF	TGTGCCAGCAGCCGTCTTGGAGGTAACGAGCAGTACTTC
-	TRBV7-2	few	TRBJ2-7	CASSHGPTYEQYF	TGTGCCAGCAGCCACGGACCGACCTACGAGCAGTACTTC
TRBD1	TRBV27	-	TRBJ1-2	CASSKTGDYGYTF	TGTGCCAGCTCAAAAACAGGGGACTATGGCTACACCTTC
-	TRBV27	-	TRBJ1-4	CASSLVGQGEKLFF	TGTGCCAGCAGTTTAGTTGGACAAGGCGAAAAACTGTTTTTT
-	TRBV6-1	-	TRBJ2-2	CASSGGTNTGELFF	TGTGCCAGCAGCGGGGGAACCAACACCGGGGAGCTGTTTTTT
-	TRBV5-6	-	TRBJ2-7	CASSADTNYEQYF	TGTGCCAGCAGCGCGGACACAAACTACGAGCAGTACTTC
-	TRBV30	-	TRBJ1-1	CAWMVGLFTEAFF	TGTGCCTGGATGGTGGGGCTTTTCACTGAAGCTTTCTTT
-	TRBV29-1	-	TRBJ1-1	CSVPGTKNTEAFF	TGCAGCGTCCCCGGGACGAAGAACACTGAAGCTTTCTTT
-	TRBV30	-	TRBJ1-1	CAWSVLGGRTEAFF	TGTGCCTGGAGTGTACTCGGAGGGAGGACTGAAGCTTTCTTT
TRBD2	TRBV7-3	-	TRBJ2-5	CASSLTSGVRETQYF	TGTGCCAGCAGCCTAACTAGCGGGGTCCGGGAGACCCAGTACTTC
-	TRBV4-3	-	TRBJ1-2	CASSPTTDPIYGYTF	TGCGCCAGCAGCCCAACAACCGACCCGATCTATGGCTACACCTTC
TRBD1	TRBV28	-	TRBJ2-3	CASSSLQGALITDTQYF	TGTGCCAGCAGTTCACTACAGGGGGCGCTTATAACAGATACGCAGTATTTT
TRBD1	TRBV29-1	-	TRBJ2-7	CSVLTQQGAYEQYF	TGCAGCGTTCTTACACAACAGGGGGCCTACGAGCAGTACTTC
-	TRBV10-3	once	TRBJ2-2	CAISDGSGELFF	TGTGCCATCAGTGACGGTTCCGGGGAGCTGTTTTTT
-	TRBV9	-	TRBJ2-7	CASSPPWGYEQYF	TGTGCCAGCAGCCCCCCTTGGGGATACGAGCAGTACTTC
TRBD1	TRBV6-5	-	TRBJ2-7	CASSYSGTGGEQYF	TGTGCCAGCAGTTACTCTGGGACAGGGGGCGAGCAGTACTTC
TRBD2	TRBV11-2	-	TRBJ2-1	CASSDASGRLNEQFF	TGTGCCAGCAGCGATGCTAGCGGTCGACTCAATGAGCAGTTCTTC
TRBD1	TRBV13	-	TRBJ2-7	CASSLAGQGSYEQYF	TGTGCCAGCAGCTTAGCGGGACAGGGGTCCTACGAGCAGTACTTC
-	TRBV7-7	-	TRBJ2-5	CASSPGQQETQYF	TGTGCCAGCAGCCCAGGACAGCAAGAGACCCAGTACTTC
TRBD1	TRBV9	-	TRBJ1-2	CASSGTGETGLNYGYTF	TGTGCCAGCAGCGGCACAGGTGAGACAGGGCTTAACTATGGCTACACCTTC
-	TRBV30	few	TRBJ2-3	CAWSLGATDTQYF	TGTGCCTGGAGTCTTGGGGCCACAGATACGCAGTATTTT
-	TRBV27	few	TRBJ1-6	CASSSQGGGLNSPLHF	TGTGCCAGCAGTTCCCAGGGTGGGGGCCTTAATTCACCCCTCCACTTT
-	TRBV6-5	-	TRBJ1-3	CASSPGGGNTIYF	TGTGCCAGCAGCCCCGGCGGGGGAAACACCATATATTTT